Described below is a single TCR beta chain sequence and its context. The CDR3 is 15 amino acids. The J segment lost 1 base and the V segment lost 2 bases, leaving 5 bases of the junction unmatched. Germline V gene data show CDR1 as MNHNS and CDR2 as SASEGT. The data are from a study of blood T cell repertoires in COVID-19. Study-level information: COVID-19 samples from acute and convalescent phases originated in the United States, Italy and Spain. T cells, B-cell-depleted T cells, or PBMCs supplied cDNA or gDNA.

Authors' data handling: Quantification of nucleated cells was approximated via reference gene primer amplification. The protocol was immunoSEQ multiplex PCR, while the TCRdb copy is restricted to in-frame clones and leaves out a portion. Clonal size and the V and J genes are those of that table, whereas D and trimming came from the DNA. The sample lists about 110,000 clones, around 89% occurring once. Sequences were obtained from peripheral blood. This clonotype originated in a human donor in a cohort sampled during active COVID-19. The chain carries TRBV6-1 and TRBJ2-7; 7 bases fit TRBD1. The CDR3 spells CASSELTGVSYEQYF. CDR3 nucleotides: TGTGCCAGCAGTGAACTAACAGGGGTTTCCTACGAGCAGTACTTC.